Listed here are 18 T cell receptor beta chains from one sample, sequenced in a study of T-cell memory formation after mild COVID-19. In TCRdb, the 5' RACE reads were re-called with MiXCR into one record per CDR3 protein. The sample has about 200,000 distinct CDR3 sequences, roughly 10% seen once; the top ten hold approximately 3.3%. What was sequenced was PBMCs or a T cell subset sorted from them (not recorded which). The source of these receptors is a man between 18 and 35 years old who had mild COVID-19 (a few samples of this study predate the infection). Cell type and time point are not known.

This clonotype came up many times. The V and J genes are TRBV7-3 and TRBJ2-2; D possibly corresponds to TRBD2 (6 bases). This CDR3 spans 14 amino acids. V lost 5 bases to trimming and J lost 3 bases, with 10 bases between them. Germline CDR1 and CDR2: SGHTA and FQGTGA. CDR3 sequence reads: CASSPGSYTGELFF. The CDR3 DNA reads TGTGCCAGCAGCCCCGGGAGCTACACCGGGGAGCTGTTTTTT.

The V gene is TRBV20-1, the J gene TRBJ2-1; D remains unclear. The CDR3 contains 15 residues. CDR1 and CDR2 (germline): DFQATT, SNEGSKA (reference sequence). V was shortened by 3 bases and J by 0 bases, with 12 bases between the two germline ends. The CDR3 nucleotides read TGCAGTGCTAGGTGGGCCCGACACTCCTACAATGAGCAGTTCTTC. Encoded protein: CSARWARHSYNEQFF.

This clonotype was counted a few times. The rearrangement links TRBV2 to TRBJ1-5; D call uncertain. The CDR3 spans 14 residues. Germline loops: CDR1 SNHLY, CDR2 FYNNEI. V dropped 1 base and J dropped 6 bases, with 10 bases sitting between them. This CDR3 reads CASSEVWLGQPQHF. CDR3 coding DNA: TGTGCCAGCAGTGAAGTTTGGTTAGGTCAGCCCCAGCATTTT.

The V and J genes are TRBV14 and TRBJ1-2; no clear D gene. The germline V gene encodes CDR1 SGHDN and CDR2 FVKESK. The CDR3 is made up of 12 amino acids. The V end was cut by 4 bases, the J end by 7 bases, with 10 bases between. CDR3 sequence (DNA): TGTGCCAGCAGCCGGGTGGACGCTGGCTACACCTTC. The encoded protein is CASSRVDAGYTF.

This clonotype was observed many times. CDR3 protein: CASSQDRWLTLSYEQYF. CDR3 in DNA: TGCGCCAGCAGCCAAGATCGGTGGCTAACACTCTCCTACGAGCAGTACTTC. This chain joins TRBV4-3 and TRBJ2-7; no firm D call. V was trimmed by 0 bases and J by 0 bases, leaving 15 bases between them. The CDR3 is 17 amino acids. Germline CDR1 LGHNA, CDR2 YSLEER.

The genes are TRBV2 and TRBJ1-4; 8 nucleotides match TRBD1. V gave up 5 bases and J gave up 8 bases; unmatched junction bases: 4. The CDR3 runs to 13 residues. CDR1 is SNHLY and CDR2 is FYNNEI in the germline V gene. The CDR3 coding sequence is TGTGCCAGCAGTACCAACAGGGGGGAAAAACTGTTTTTT. Translated: CASSTNRGEKLFF.

The V call is TRBV28, the J call TRBJ1-1, with 8 bases matching TRBD1. The CDR3 totals 18 residues. CDR1 and CDR2 (germline): MDHEN, SYDVKM. The V gene end was trimmed by 4 bases and the J gene end by 3 bases; junction bases not matched to a gene: 16. This chain's CDR3 is CASSSTGGQGARYTEAFF. CDR3 DNA: TGTGCCAGCAGTTCGACGGGCGGGCAGGGGGCACGGTACACTGAAGCTTTCTTT.

This clonotype was seen more than once but under ten times. The chain employs TRBV6-2 or TRBV6-3 and TRBJ1-3, with TRBD1 matching 12 bases. V dropped 4 bases and J dropped 1; count of bases not matched to a gene: 8. Germline-derived CDR1 and CDR2 are MNHEY and SVGEGT. This CDR3 spans 18 amino acids. CDR3 DNA sequence: TGTGCCAGCAGTTTCCCGGGACAGGGGGCAGGATCTGGAAACACCATATATTTT. Amino acids: CASSFPGQGAGSGNTIYF.

The rearrangement joins TRBV4-3 to TRBJ1-5, with TRBD1 identical over 9 bases. CDR1 is LGHNA and CDR2 is YSLEER in the germline V gene. The CDR3 contains 16 residues. V shed 4 bases and J 4 bases; nucleotides not matched to a gene: 8. The CDR3 DNA reads TGCGCCAGCAGCCCCAGGTGGGGACAGGGTAATCAGCCCCAGCATTTT. It translates to CASSPRWGQGNQPQHF.

This clonotype occurred a few times. The V gene is TRBV4-2, the J gene TRBJ2-2; either TRBD1 or TRBD2 may fit D (6 bases each). Germline assignment: CDR1 LGHNA and CDR2 YNFKEQ. The CDR3 runs 15 residues. Trimming took off 0 bases at V and 7 bases at J, with 12 bases between the two ends. The CDR3 sequence is CASSQDEGGIGELFF. The CDR3, as DNA: TGTGCCAGCAGCCAAGACGAGGGGGGAATCGGGGAGCTGTTTTTT.

The rearrangement uses TRBV18 and TRBJ2-1; D may be TRBD1 (5 bases). V was shortened by 2 bases and J by 10 bases, with 15 bases between the two germline ends. The CDR3 runs 14 residues. The germline V gene has CDR1 KGHSH and CDR2 LQKENI. The CDR3 loop is CASSPSVSQGEQFF. Written as DNA, the CDR3 is TGTGCCAGCTCACCAAGTGTGAGTCAGGGAGAGCAGTTCTTC.

This chain uses TRBV2 with TRBJ2-1, with 13 bases identical to TRBD2. Trimming at V came to 6 bases and at J to 9 bases, leaving 8 bases not matched to a gene. The CDR3 covers 15 residues. The germline gives CDR1 SNHLY, CDR2 FYNNEI. The CDR3 protein is CASRELAGGIREQFF. CDR3 nucleotide sequence: TGTGCCAGCAGGGAACTAGCGGGGGGGATTCGTGAGCAGTTCTTC.

This clonotype was detected a few times. The chain combines TRBV5-6 with TRBJ1-1; D not certain. The CDR3 totals 12 residues. Per germline, CDR1 SGHDT and CDR2 YYEEEE. Deletions cut 0 bases from V and 3 bases from J, with 3 bases between. The CDR3, as DNA: TGTGCCAGCAGCTTGGGCGACACTGAAGCTTTCTTT. This sequence encodes CASSLGDTEAFF.

This chain uses TRBV29-1 with TRBJ1-4, with D maybe TRBD1 (6 bases). Deletions cut 7 bases from V and 0 bases from J, with 12 bases between. CDR1 is SQVTM and CDR2 is ANQGSEA in the germline V gene. CDR3 length: 14 residues. CDR3 DNA sequence: TGCAGCGCCGTTAAGGGGGCAACTAATGAAAAACTGTTTTTT. It encodes CSAVKGATNEKLFF.

The chain links TRBV9 to TRBJ1-1, with 10 nucleotides matching TRBD1. CDR1 and CDR2 from the germline V gene are SGDLS and YYNGEE. This CDR3 is built from 19 residues. Trimming at V came to 4 bases and at J to 2 bases, leaving 17 bases not matched to a gene. The CDR3 nucleotides read TGTGCCAGCAGCACCCCCCGGGGACAGGGGACCTCCCTAAACACTGAAGCTTTCTTT. It translates to CASSTPRGQGTSLNTEAFF.

This clonotype was observed a few times. The V call is TRBV6-5, the J call TRBJ2-3; D is possibly TRBD2 (5 bases). V was clipped by 8 bases and J by 6 bases, with 12 bases between them. Germline values: CDR1 MNHEY, CDR2 SVGAGI. This CDR3 region has 12 residues. CDR3 DNA sequence: TGTGCCAGCGGCCGGGATGTGGATACGCAGTATTTT. Amino acid sequence: CASGRDVDTQYF.

Only a few counts were recorded for this clonotype. The gene calls are TRBV4-1 and TRBJ2-3, with TRBD1 identical over 9 bases. The CDR3 has 15 residues. V shed 4 bases and J 7 bases; nucleotides not matched to a gene: 9. Germline values: CDR1 MGHRA, CDR2 YSYEKL. CDR3 in amino acids: CASSRLQGAENTQYF. DNA of the CDR3: TGCGCCAGCAGCCGCTTACAGGGGGCTGAGAATACGCAGTATTTT.

This clonotype turned up a few times. V gene TRBV12-3 or TRBV12-4 combines with J gene TRBJ2-1; no clear D gene. The CDR3 is made up of 13 amino acids. V gave up 6 bases and J gave up 4 bases, with 10 bases separating them. The CDR3 bases are TGTGCCAGCAGAACCGTGAGGTACAATGAGCAGTTCTTC. Its translation is CASRTVRYNEQFF.